This note documents a single T cell receptor beta chain sequence. Sequencing was performed with immunoSEQ multiplex PCR; in TCRdb, only in-frame clones are kept and a portion is missing. The data contain some 240,000 clones, 87% of them seen just once; the ten biggest clones take up just over 7%. Between the trimmed V and J ends, which lost 2 bases and 6 bases, there was a span of 11 bases. Germline values: CDR1 MNHEY, CDR2 SMNVEV (reference sequence). The CDR3 extends over 14 amino acids. The sample belongs to a study of blood T cell repertoires in COVID-19. Study overall: In each case, the material was cDNA or gDNA derived from T cells, B-cell-depleted T cells, or PBMCs.

The clonotype originates from a man aged 55 to 70 who had recovered from COVID-19. The J gene is TRBJ1-5, the V gene TRBV27, with a weak D call TRBD1 (6 bases). The sequenced material came from peripheral blood. DNA for the CDR3: TGTGCCAGCAGTTTAGGGGGGGGCGGTCAGCCCCAGCATTTT. Translation: CASSLGGGGQPQHF.